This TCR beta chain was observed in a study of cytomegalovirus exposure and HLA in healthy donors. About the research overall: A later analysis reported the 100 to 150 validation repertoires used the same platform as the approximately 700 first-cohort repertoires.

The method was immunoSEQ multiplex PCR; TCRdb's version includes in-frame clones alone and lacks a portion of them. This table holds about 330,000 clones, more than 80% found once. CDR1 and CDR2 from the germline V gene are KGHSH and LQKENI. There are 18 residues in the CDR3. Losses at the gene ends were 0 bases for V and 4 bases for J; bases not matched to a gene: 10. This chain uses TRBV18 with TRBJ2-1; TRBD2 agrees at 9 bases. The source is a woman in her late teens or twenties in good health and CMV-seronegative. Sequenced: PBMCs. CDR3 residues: CASSPPQSSGRGYNEQFF. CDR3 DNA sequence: TGTGCCAGCTCACCACCGCAGAGTAGCGGGAGAGGATACAATGAGCAGTTCTTC.